These 17 T cell receptor beta chains share one sample of origin, sequenced in a study of chemoradiotherapy in HPV16-positive cancers. This table comes from immunoSEQ multiplex PCR, and its TCRdb copy is limited to in-frame clones, with some not included. The sample has approximately 9,000 clones, roughly 70% seen once. Here the sequenced sample was tumor tissue, taken from a patient who underwent chemoradiotherapy. These receptors came from a human donor with HPV-associated anogenital cancer.

J is TRBJ2-7 and V is TRBV7-9; no firm D call. The V end was cut by 3 bases, the J end by 6 bases, with 18 bases between. The CDR3 loop spans 15 amino acids. Per germline, CDR1 SEHNR and CDR2 FQNEAQ (reference sequence). The chain's CDR3 is CASSFSPPGVSEQYF. The CDR3 DNA reads as TGTGCCAGCAGCTTTAGCCCACCCGGAGTCTCCGAGCAGTACTTC.

This chain uses TRBV28 with TRBJ1-1; a weak D match, TRBD1 (6 bases). The V gene's germline CDR1 is MDHEN and CDR2 SYDVKM. CDR3 length equals 14 residues. V gave up 4 bases and J gave up 2 bases, with 11 bases separating them. The chain's CDR3 is CASSSSQGNTEAFF. For the CDR3, the DNA is TGTGCCAGCAGTTCATCACAGGGAAACACTGAAGCTTTCTTT.

V is TRBV11-2 and J is TRBJ2-5; unclear D gene. CDR1 SGHAT and CDR2 FQNNGV come from the germline V gene. V gave up 6 bases and J gave up 5 bases, with 13 bases separating them. There are 13 residues in the CDR3. The CDR3 DNA reads as TGTGCCAGCAGTCTTGAGCATAGGGAGACCCAGTACTTC. Encoded protein: CASSLEHRETQYF.

The gene calls are TRBV11-2 and TRBJ2-7; D call uncertain. The germline V gene encodes CDR1 SGHAT and CDR2 FQNNGV. The CDR3 is 11 amino acids. V dropped 1 base and J dropped 5 bases, with 3 bases sitting between them. The CDR3 here is CASSLADEQYF. In nucleotides, the CDR3 is TGTGCCAGCAGCTTAGCGGACGAGCAGTACTTC.

The V and J genes are TRBV6-1 and TRBJ1-5; D possibly corresponds to TRBD1 (5 bases). The CDR3 sequence is 15 residues long. The V gene lost 3 bases and the J gene lost 6 bases, with 15 bases spanning the gap. The germline CDR1 and CDR2 sequences are MNHNS and SASEGT. The CDR3 here is CASSDRQGVGQPQHF. The CDR3 bases are TGTGCCAGCAGTGACAGGCAGGGAGTGGGTCAGCCCCAGCATTTT.

As DNA, the CDR3 is TGTGCCAGCTCACAAGCGGGACTACTACAAGAGACCCAGTACTTC. It encodes CASSQAGLLQETQYF. This chain links TRBV18 with TRBJ2-5, with TRBD2 identical over 7 bases. The CDR3 totals 15 residues. V was clipped by 4 bases and J by 2 bases; unmatched bases: 7. Germline CDR1 reads KGHSH; CDR2 reads LQKENI.

Only one count was recorded for this clone. The rearrangement uses TRBV18 and TRBJ2-1; D is undetermined. V gave up 3 bases and J gave up 0 bases, with 6 bases separating them. This CDR3 comprises 14 residues. CDR1 is KGHSH and CDR2 is LQKENI in the germline V gene. The CDR3 DNA reads TGTGCCAGCTCACCGCGGAACTCCTACAATGAGCAGTTCTTC. This gives the protein CASSPRNSYNEQFF.

This chain links TRBV11-2 with TRBJ2-7, with D uncertain. The V end was cut by 6 bases, the J end by 0 bases, with 6 bases between. The germline CDR1 and CDR2 sequences are SGHAT and FQNNGV. The CDR3 loop spans 12 amino acids. CDR3 loop: CASSFSSYEQYF. The DNA of the CDR3 is TGTGCCAGCAGTTTCAGCTCCTACGAGCAGTACTTC.

In regard to this clone: At one end, the junction sequence differs from germline, possibly due to a read error. The rearrangement uses TRBV10-2 and TRBJ2-3; weak D call: TRBD1 (6 bases). Germline assignment: CDR1 WSHSY and CDR2 SAAADI. The CDR3 spans 13 residues. The chain's CDR3 is CASSWGPTNTQYF. DNA for the CDR3: TGCGCCAGCAGTTGGGGGCCCACAAATACGCAGTATTTT.

V and J are TRBV6-4 and TRBJ2-2; tentative D call: TRBD1 (6 bases). Germline-derived CDR1 and CDR2 are MRHNA and SNTAGT. Trimming removed 4 bases from V and 3 bases from J, with 9 bases in between. There are 14 residues in the CDR3. The CDR3: CASSGNRDTGELFF. The CDR3 nucleotides read TGTGCCAGCAGTGGGAACAGGGACACCGGGGAGCTGTTTTTT.

As for this clone: The junction departs from germline at one end; a sequencing error may be responsible. The chain is built from TRBV19 and TRBJ1-6; 7 bases fit TRBD1. The CDR3 spans 15 residues. Germline V gives CDR1 LNHDA, CDR2 SQIVND (reference sequence). CDR3 nucleotides: TGTGCCAGTAGTCTAGACAGGGAGGGGAGGTCACCCCTCCACTTT. As protein: CASSLDREGRSPLHF. The entire variable domain, with the rest obtained from reference TRBV19 and TRBJ1-6, is as follows: DGGITQSPKYLFRKEGQNVTLSCEQNLNHDAMYWYRQDPGQGLRLIYYSQIVNDFQKGDIAEGYSVSREKKESFPLTVTSAQKNPTAFYLCASSLDREGRSPLHFGNGTRLTVT.

The chain combines TRBV28 with TRBJ2-1; 7 bases align to TRBD1. Germline V gene data show CDR1 as MDHEN and CDR2 as SYDVKM. J gave up 7 bases and V 9 bases, and 9 bases lay outside the gene matches. The CDR3 extends over 13 amino acids. CDR3 DNA sequence: TGTGCCAGTGATAGACAGGGCATTAATGAGCAGTTCTTC. It specifies CASDRQGINEQFF. The full variable domain, its missing parts supplied by reference TRBV28 and TRBJ2-1, is DVKVTQSSRYLVKRTGEKVFLECVQDMDHENMFWYRQDPGLGLRLIYFSYDVKMKEKGDIPEGYSVSREKKERFSLILESASTNQTSMYLCASDRQGINEQFFGPGTRLTVL.

The CDR3 DNA is TGTGCCAGCAGTTACCCGACAGGGTTTAACTATGGCTACACCTTC. This gives the protein CASSYPTGFNYGYTF. The chain has TRBV6-6 and TRBJ1-2; 7 bases line up with TRBD1. V was clipped by 2 bases and J by 1 base; unmatched bases: 4. From germline, CDR1 is MNHNY and CDR2 SVGAGI (reference sequence). The CDR3 runs to 15 residues.

The chain carries TRBV6-1 and TRBJ2-3; 9 bases are a match to TRBD1. J gave up 5 bases and V 4 bases, and 4 bases lay outside the gene matches. Germline loops: CDR1 MNHNS, CDR2 SASEGT. This CDR3 region has 14 residues. The CDR3 is CASSGRTGEDTQYF. In DNA, the CDR3 is TGTGCCAGCAGTGGCCGGACAGGGGAAGATACGCAGTATTTT.

This clone turned up a few times. The chain combines TRBV27 with TRBJ1-1; possibly TRBD1 for D (5 bases). From germline, CDR1 is MNHEY and CDR2 SMNVEV (reference sequence). This CDR3 is built from 13 residues. V dropped 6 bases and J dropped 6 bases, with 14 bases sitting between them. CDR3 protein: CASSLQVWAEAFF. The CDR3, as DNA: TGTGCCAGCAGCCTACAGGTTTGGGCTGAAGCTTTCTTT.

This clone was observed a single time. This chain links TRBV7-2 with TRBJ2-7; a possible D gene is TRBD1 (6 bases). CDR1 is SGHTA, CDR2 FQGNSA, per germline. This CDR3 comprises 14 residues. V dropped 4 bases and J dropped 3 bases, with 13 bases sitting between them. CDR3 bases: TGTGCCAGCAGCTCAGAAGGGGGAAGCTACGAGCAGTACTTC. Translating it yields CASSSEGGSYEQYF.

V is TRBV5-1 and J is TRBJ2-2; D is uncertain. Germline V gene sequence: CDR1 SGHRS, CDR2 YFSETQ. CDR3 length equals 12 residues. V was clipped by 5 bases and J by 5 bases, with 7 bases between them. In nucleotides, the CDR3 is TGCGCCAGCAGGGGGTCGACCGGGGAGCTGTTTTTT. The encoded protein is CASRGSTGELFF.